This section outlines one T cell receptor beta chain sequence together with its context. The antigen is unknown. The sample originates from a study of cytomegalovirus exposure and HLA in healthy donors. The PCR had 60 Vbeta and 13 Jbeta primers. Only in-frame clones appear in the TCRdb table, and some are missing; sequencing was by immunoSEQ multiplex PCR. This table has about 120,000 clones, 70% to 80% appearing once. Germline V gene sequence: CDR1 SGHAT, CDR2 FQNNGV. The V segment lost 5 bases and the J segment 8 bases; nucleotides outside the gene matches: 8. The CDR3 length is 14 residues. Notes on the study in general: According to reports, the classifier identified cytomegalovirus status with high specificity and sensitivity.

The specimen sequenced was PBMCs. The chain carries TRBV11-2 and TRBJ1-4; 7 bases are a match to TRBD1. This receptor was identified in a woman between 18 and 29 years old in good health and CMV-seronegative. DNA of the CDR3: TGTGCCAGCAGCCCGACAGGGTTCGGCGAAAAACTGTTTTTT. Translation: CASSPTGFGEKLFF.